The clone carrying this TCR beta chain occurred a few times. The antigen is unknown. Every donor, a Caucasian adult, lived in Nashville, Tennessee. The test was conducted at deep level. Measured with immunoSEQ multiplex PCR; TCRdb has only the in-frame clones, and not every one. The table lists roughly 2.2 million clones, 85% to 95% of them singletons. V lost 4 bases to trimming and J lost 8 bases, with 14 bases between them. Germline loops: CDR1 MNHEY, CDR2 SMNVEV (reference sequence). The CDR3 sequence is 13 residues long. The data stem from a study of shared clonotypes between healthy human individuals. The study, taken as a whole, reports: Between a handful of donors, naive CD4 clonotypes were shared at a level of around 5.2%. Among non-shared clonotypes, generation probabilities were lower than among those shared by all four donors.

Specimen: naive CD4+ T cells from PBMCs. The subset denotes: CD45RA+ positively selected. The chain uses TRBV27 and TRBJ1-2; TRBD1 is a possible D gene (6 bases). This sequence originates from a man younger than 35 in good health. Some clones in this sample may be carry-over from other donors' samples. For the CDR3, the DNA is TGTGCCAGCAGTTGGAGGGCAGGGGAAGGCTACACCTTC. Protein sequence: CASSWRAGEGYTF.